This paragraph reports one T cell receptor (beta chain). Original handling: Scientists estimated how many nucleated cells there were by amplifying reference gene primers. The assay was immunoSEQ multiplex PCR, and TCRdb's table has in-frame clones only and misses some. D and trimming come from the DNA, and the V and J calls and clone size come from that table. This repertoire shows around 130,000 clones, around 85% found once; its top ten account for around 4%. This specimen comes from a study of blood T cell repertoires in COVID-19. Study-wide background: The United States, Italy and Spain were the sources of the acute and convalescent COVID-19 samples. In each case, the material was cDNA or gDNA derived from T cells, B-cell-depleted T cells, or PBMCs.

The junction had 5 bases not matched to a gene; V was cut back by 1 base and J by 2 bases. CDR3 length equals 16 residues. Germline values: CDR1 SGHDT, CDR2 YYEEEE. The gene calls are TRBV5-6 and TRBJ2-7; 11 bases align to TRBD2. Sequencing was carried out using peripheral blood. This clonotype was sampled from a man in his 60s with acute or convalescent COVID-19. The CDR3 DNA sequence: TGTGCCAGCAGCTTGTTGACTAGCGGGGACGCCTACGAGCAGTACTTC. This translates into CASSLLTSGDAYEQYF.